This T cell receptor beta chain was documented in a study of T cells in Graves' hyperthyroidism and ophthalmopathy. Study-level background: Staff took peripheral blood when the initial diagnosis was made, before any treatment began.

TCR beta CDR3 regions were amplified from RNA. HTBI primers were the set used in a first-round RT-PCR of the TCR CDR3. In TCRdb, the multiplex PCR reads were re-called with MiXCR into one record per CDR3 protein. The sample holds more than 600,000 distinct CDR3 sequences, over 15% seen once. This clonotype was seen only a few times. Germline V gene sequence: CDR1 SGDLS, CDR2 YYNGEE. The CDR3 totals 15 residues. V was clipped by 4 bases and J by 2 bases; unmatched bases: 8. The chain is built from TRBV9 and TRBJ2-7, with 8 bases aligning to TRBD2. This TCR was recovered from a man between 18 and 35 years old with Graves' hyperthyroidism. Sequencing input: blood. In nucleotides, the CDR3 is TGTGCCAGCAGCCCTCTAGCGGGTGGGGCCTACGAGCAGTACTTC. It encodes CASSPLAGGAYEQYF.